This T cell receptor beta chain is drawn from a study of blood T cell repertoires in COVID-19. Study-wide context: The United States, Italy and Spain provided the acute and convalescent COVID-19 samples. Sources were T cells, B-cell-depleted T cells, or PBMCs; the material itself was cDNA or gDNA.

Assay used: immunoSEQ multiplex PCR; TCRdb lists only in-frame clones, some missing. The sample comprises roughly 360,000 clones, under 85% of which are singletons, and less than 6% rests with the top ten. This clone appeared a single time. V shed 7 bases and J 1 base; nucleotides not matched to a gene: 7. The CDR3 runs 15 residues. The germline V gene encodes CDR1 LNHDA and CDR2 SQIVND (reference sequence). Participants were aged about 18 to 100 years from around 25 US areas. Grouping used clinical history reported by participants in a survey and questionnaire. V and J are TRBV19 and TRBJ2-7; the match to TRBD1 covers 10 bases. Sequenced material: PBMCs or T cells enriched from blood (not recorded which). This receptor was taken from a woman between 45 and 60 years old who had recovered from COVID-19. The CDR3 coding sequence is TGTGCCAGTACCGAGGGGACAGGGGCTTCCTACGAGCAGTACTTC. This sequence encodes CASTEGTGASYEQYF.